This T cell receptor beta chain was documented in a study of shared clonotypes between healthy human individuals. From germline, CDR1 is SGHTA and CDR2 FQGTGA. The CDR3 runs 19 residues. With 4 bases clipped from V and 10 bases from J, the junction kept 21 bases outside the gene matches. Authors' analysis steps: Filtering of immunoSEQ junctional sequences could not match full-length read filtering. Some clones are missing from TCRdb's copy, which holds only in-frame ones; the method was immunoSEQ multiplex PCR. V and J calls and clone size are copied from that table; D and trimming were computed from the DNA. The sample has under 1,100,000 clones; around 78% are singletons. Subsets obtained from CD4+ cells comprised CD45RA+ naive and CD45RA-negative memory cells. Study-wide findings and caveats: The low donor count limited represented genetic and exposure-history diversity.

Notes on this clone: The target antigen is unknown.

The clonotype was recovered from a man aged 18 to 30 in good health. Some clones in this sample may be carry-over from other donors' samples. What was sequenced was memory CD4+ T cells from PBMCs. Subset indicated: CD45RA-negative fraction. The chain links TRBV7-3 to TRBJ2-1; the match to TRBD2 covers 11 bases. CDR3 in DNA: TGTGCCAGCAGCTCGCCGGGTGAGACTAGCGGGACCTTAGGGGGAGAGCAGTTCTTC. It specifies CASSSPGETSGTLGGEQFF.